Below are 18 T cell receptor beta chains sequenced from a single sample in a study of Graves' ophthalmopathy and Graves' hyperthyroidism. As the template, RNA transcripts were used to amplify TCR beta CDR3 regions. Amplification began with first-round RT-PCR using HTBI primers, then second-round multiplex PCR was performed. One entry per CDR3 protein results from TCRdb running MiXCR on the multiplex PCR reads. The sample carries about 16,000 distinct CDR3 sequences, 46% recorded once. The sample consisted of peripheral blood. These receptors all stem from a woman between 40 and 55 years old with stable Graves' hyperthyroidism.

The chain is built from TRBV2 and TRBJ2-7; possibly TRBD1 for D (6 bases). Germline V CDR1 and CDR2: SNHLY, FYNNEI. The CDR3 loop spans 15 amino acids. Between the trimmed V and J ends, which lost 6 bases and 4 bases, there was a span of 19 bases. For the CDR3, the DNA is TGTGCCAGCAGCAGCCCGGGACAAGTCACTTACGAGCAGTACTTC. Translating gives CASSSPGQVTYEQYF.

This clonotype is termed medium-sized. The V call is TRBV24-1, the J call TRBJ1-2, with D unresolved. V lost 3 bases, J lost 3 bases, and 7 bases lay in between. CDR3 length equals 13 residues. Per germline, CDR1 KGHDR and CDR2 SFDVKD. The CDR3 loop is CATSDPGDYGYTF. As DNA, the CDR3 is TGTGCCACCAGTGATCCCGGGGACTATGGCTACACCTTC.

V and J are TRBV4-1 and TRBJ1-1; the D gene is possibly TRBD1 (5 bases). V gave up 0 bases and J gave up 7 bases, with 15 bases separating them. This CDR3 is 15 amino acids long. CDR1 is MGHRA and CDR2 is YSYEKL in the germline V gene. CDR3 loop: CASSQDRRREREAFF. CDR3 nucleotide sequence: TGCGCCAGCAGCCAAGATAGGCGCAGGGAGCGTGAAGCTTTCTTT.

This sequence joins TRBV15 and TRBJ1-6; 8 bases are shared with TRBD1. This CDR3 comprises 15 residues. Trimming at V came to 6 bases and at J to 7 bases, leaving 8 bases not matched to a gene. The germline CDR1 and CDR2 sequences are LNHNV and YYDKDF (reference sequence). The CDR3 DNA follows: TGTGCCACCAGAAGTGGGACAGGTCGGAATTCACCCCTCCACTTT. This translates into CATRSGTGRNSPLHF.

In this sample, this clonotype turned up many times. Here the CDR3 DNA reads TGTGCCAGCAGAGTTCGACAGGACAGCAATCAGCCCCAGCATTTT. Translated, it gives CASRVRQDSNQPQHF. The chain is built from TRBV2 and TRBJ1-5; D may be TRBD1 (6 bases). With 6 bases removed from V and 1 base from J, the gap between germline ends came to 13 bases. Germline CDR1 is SNHLY and CDR2 is FYNNEI. The CDR3 is 15 amino acids. Drawing the rest from reference TRBV2 and TRBJ1-5, the complete variable domain is EPEVTQTPSHQVTQMGQEVILRCVPISNHLYFYWYRQILGQKVEFLVSFYNNEISEKSEIFDDQFSVERPDGSNFTLKIRSTKLEDSAMYFCASRVRQDSNQPQHFGDGTRLSIL.

Relative to its sample, this clonotype is medium-sized. This chain links TRBV24-1 with TRBJ1-2; D gene ambiguous. The CDR3 sequence is 15 residues long. Germline assignment: CDR1 KGHDR and CDR2 SFDVKD. Trimming left V 0 bases short and J 8 bases short, with 15 bases between. This chain's CDR3 is CATSDLGEGEGGYTF. For the CDR3, the DNA is TGTGCCACCAGTGATTTGGGGGAAGGAGAAGGGGGCTACACCTTC.

The V gene is TRBV11-2, the J gene TRBJ2-5; TRBD1 might be the D (6 bases). CDR1 is SGHAT, CDR2 FQNNGV, per germline. The CDR3 extends over 12 amino acids. V lost 5 bases, J lost 5 bases, and 9 bases lay in between. CDR3 protein: CASSRQGETQYF. CDR3 nucleotides: TGTGCCAGCAGCCGCCAGGGGGAGACCCAGTACTTC.

The rearrangement links TRBV29-1 to TRBJ2-7; 10 bases are shared with TRBD1. Germline V CDR1 and CDR2: SQVTM, ANQGSEA. With V trimmed by 6 bases and J by 5 bases, 4 bases remained unmatched. This CDR3 comprises 12 residues. The CDR3 loop is CSVGTGADEQYF. As DNA, the CDR3 is TGCAGCGTCGGGACAGGGGCGGACGAGCAGTACTTC.

The rearrangement joins TRBV25-1 to TRBJ1-4; no firm D call. The V gene's germline CDR1 is MGHDK and CDR2 SYGVNS. This CDR3 is built from 16 residues. V was trimmed by 5 bases and J by 3 bases, leaving 16 bases between them. The DNA for the CDR3 is TGTGCCAGCAGTTCAACGGAGGGAACGGCTAATGAAAAACTGTTTTTT. Its translation is CASSSTEGTANEKLFF. The variable domain in full, with the rest retrieved from reference TRBV25-1 and TRBJ1-4, is EADIYQTPRYLVIGTGKKITLECSQTMGHDKMYWYQQDPGMELHLIHYSYGVNSTEKGDLSSESTVSRIRTEHFPLTLESARPSHTSQYLCASSSTEGTANEKLFFGSGTQLSVL.

Notes on this clonotype: No conserved phenylalanine or tryptophan ends this CDR3, so it is likely a read error. This chain joins TRBV2 and TRBJ1-5; 7 nucleotides agree with TRBD1. The CDR3 runs to 15 residues. V gave up 7 bases and J gave up 0 bases; unmatched junction bases: 6. CDR1 and CDR2 from the germline V gene are SNHLY and FYNNEI. DNA for the CDR3: TGTGCCAGCACTACCGGACAGGTTAGCAATCAGCCCCAGCATAAT. This encodes CASTTGQVSNQPQHN.

This clonotype was seen only a few times. The CDR3 bases are TGTGCCAGCAGTCCTACGCCAGGGGCCTTTTCTGGGGCCAACGTCCTGACTTTC. Translating gives CASSPTPGAFSGANVLTF. This sequence joins TRBV27 and TRBJ2-6; TRBD1 is a possible D gene (6 bases). V lost 5 bases to trimming and J lost 1 base, with 18 bases between them. CDR3 length: 18 amino acids. Germline CDR1 and CDR2: MNHEY and SMNVEV (reference sequence). Variable domain in full (rest from reference TRBV27 and TRBJ2-6): EAQVTQNPRYLITVTGKKLTVTCSQNMNHEYMSWYRQDPGLGLRQIYYSMNVEVTDKGDVPEGYKVSRKEKRNFPLILESPSPNQTSLYFCASSPTPGAFSGANVLTFGAGSRLTVL.

This rearrangement joins TRBV7-3 to TRBJ2-3; TRBD2 aligns across 8 bases. In germline, CDR1 is SGHTA, CDR2 FQGTGA. With 9 bases clipped from V and 3 bases from J, the junction kept 8 bases outside the gene matches. The CDR3 extends over 14 amino acids. The DNA for the CDR3 is TGTGCCAGTAGCGGGATGGGTGGTACAGATACGCAGTATTTT. This sequence encodes CASSGMGGTDTQYF.

CDR3 amino acids: CASSPLGGRGAEAFF. The CDR3 DNA follows: TGTGCCAGCAGCCCCTTAGGCGGGAGGGGGGCTGAAGCTTTCTTT. The chain carries TRBV12-3 or TRBV12-4 and TRBJ1-1; TRBD1 is a possible D gene (6 bases). Between the trimmed V and J ends, which lost 6 bases and 6 bases, there was a span of 20 bases. The CDR3 consists of 15 residues.

This rearrangement joins TRBV19 to TRBJ2-7, with D possibly TRBD1 on 5 matching bases. The V gene lost 8 bases and the J gene lost 3 bases, with 20 bases spanning the gap. The germline gives CDR1 LNHDA, CDR2 SQIVND (reference sequence). This CDR3 spans 15 amino acids. CDR3 loop: CASPAAPDIIYEQYF. The CDR3 DNA reads TGTGCCAGTCCAGCCGCTCCGGACATTATCTACGAGCAGTACTTC. The full variable domain, its missing parts supplied by reference TRBV19 and TRBJ2-7, is DGGITQSPKYLFRKEGQNVTLSCEQNLNHDAMYWYRQDPGQGLRLIYYSQIVNDFQKGDIAEGYSVSREKKESFPLTVTSAQKNPTAFYLCASPAAPDIIYEQYFGPGTRLTVT.

The chain links TRBV30 to TRBJ1-6; D is undetermined. The CDR3 is 12 amino acids. Germline CDR1 is GTSNPN and CDR2 is SVGIG (reference sequence). V shed 0 bases and J shed 10 bases, with 7 bases lying between them. This CDR3 is CAWSVGISPLHF. DNA for the CDR3: TGTGCCTGGAGTGTAGGGATCTCACCCCTCCACTTT. Looking up the rest from reference TRBV30 and TRBJ1-6 gives the full variable domain: SQTIHQWPATLVQPVGSPLSLECTVEGTSNPNLYWYRQAAGRGLQLLFYSVGIGQISSEVPQNLSASRPQDRQFILSSKKLLLSDSGFYLCAWSVGISPLHFGNGTRLTVT.

V and J are TRBV2 and TRBJ2-1; TRBD1 matches at 7 bases. This CDR3 contains 16 residues. Trimming removed 4 bases from V and 8 bases from J; junction bases left unmatched: 14. In germline, CDR1 is SNHLY, CDR2 FYNNEI. CDR3 amino acids: CASSGGRGTVKDEQFF. In DNA, the CDR3 is TGTGCCAGCAGTGGAGGCAGGGGGACCGTGAAGGATGAGCAGTTCTTC.

The CDR3 DNA follows: TGTGCCTGGAGACAGGGGGCGTTGGACACTGAAGCTTTCTTT. Protein: CAWRQGALDTEAFF. The chain recombines TRBV30 with TRBJ1-1; TRBD1 matches 9 bases. The CDR3 covers 14 residues. Per germline, CDR1 GTSNPN and CDR2 SVGIG (reference sequence). J gave up 3 bases and V 3 bases, and 5 bases lay outside the gene matches.

The gene calls are TRBV24-1 and TRBJ1-2, with D perhaps TRBD1 (5 bases). The CDR3 extends over 13 amino acids. Trimming took off 4 bases at V and 8 bases at J, with 13 bases between the two ends. The germline V gene has CDR1 KGHDR and CDR2 SFDVKD. The CDR3 spells CATSDAGTEGYTF. In nucleotides, the CDR3 is TGTGCCACCAGTGACGCAGGGACGGAAGGCTACACCTTC.